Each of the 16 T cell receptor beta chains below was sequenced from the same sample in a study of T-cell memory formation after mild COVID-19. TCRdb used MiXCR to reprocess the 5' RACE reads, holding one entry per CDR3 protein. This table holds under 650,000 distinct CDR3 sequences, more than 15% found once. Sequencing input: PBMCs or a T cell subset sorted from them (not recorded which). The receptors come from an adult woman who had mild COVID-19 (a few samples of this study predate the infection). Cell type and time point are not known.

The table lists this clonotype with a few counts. DNA of the CDR3: TGTGCCAGCACCCGAACTGGTCCCAACAATGAGCAGTTCTTC. As protein: CASTRTGPNNEQFF. V usage is TRBV5-6 and J usage is TRBJ2-1; no definite D call. Looked up from germline, CDR1 is SGHDT and CDR2 is YYEEEE. V dropped 6 bases and J dropped 5 bases, with 15 bases sitting between them. This CDR3 region has 14 residues.

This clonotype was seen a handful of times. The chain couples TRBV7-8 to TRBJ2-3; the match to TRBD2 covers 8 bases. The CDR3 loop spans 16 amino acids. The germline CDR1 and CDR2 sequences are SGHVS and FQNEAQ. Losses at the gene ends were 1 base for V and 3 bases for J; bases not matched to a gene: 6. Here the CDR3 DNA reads TGTGCCAGCAGCTTAGTATCGGGAGGGCCGACAGATACGCAGTATTTT. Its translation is CASSLVSGGPTDTQYF.

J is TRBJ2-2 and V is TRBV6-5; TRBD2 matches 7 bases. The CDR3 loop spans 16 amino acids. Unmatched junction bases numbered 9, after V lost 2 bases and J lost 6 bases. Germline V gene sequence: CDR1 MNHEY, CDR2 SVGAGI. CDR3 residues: CASSYTRTSTAGELFF. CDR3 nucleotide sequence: TGTGCCAGCAGTTACACCCGGACTAGTACAGCCGGGGAGCTGTTTTTT.

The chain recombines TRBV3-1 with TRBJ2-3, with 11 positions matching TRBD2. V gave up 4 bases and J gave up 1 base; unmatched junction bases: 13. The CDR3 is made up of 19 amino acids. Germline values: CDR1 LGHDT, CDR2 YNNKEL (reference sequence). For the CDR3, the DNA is TGTGCCAGCAGCCCCTCAGGAGTAGCGGGGGGGCTGGGCACAGATACGCAGTATTTT. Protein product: CASSPSGVAGGLGTDTQYF.

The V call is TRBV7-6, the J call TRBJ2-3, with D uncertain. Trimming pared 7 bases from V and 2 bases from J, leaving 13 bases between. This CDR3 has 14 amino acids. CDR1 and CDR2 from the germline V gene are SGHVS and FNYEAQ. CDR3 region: CASTLQGPTDTQYF. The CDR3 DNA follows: TGTGCCAGCACGTTACAAGGACCCACAGATACGCAGTATTTT.

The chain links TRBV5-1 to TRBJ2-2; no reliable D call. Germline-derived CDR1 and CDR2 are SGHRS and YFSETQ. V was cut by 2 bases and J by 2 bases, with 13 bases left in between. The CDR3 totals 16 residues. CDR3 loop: CASSFFTDQNTGELFF. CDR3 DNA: TGCGCCAGCAGCTTTTTTACAGACCAAAACACCGGGGAGCTGTTTTTT.

The CDR3 bases are TGTGCCAGCAGCCAAGATGCAGGGGGCTTCTATGGCTACACCTTC. Its translation: CASSQDAGGFYGYTF. The chain has TRBV14 and TRBJ1-2, with 8 bases that match TRBD1. The V gene end was trimmed by 0 bases and the J gene end by 4 bases; junction bases not matched to a gene: 4. The V gene's germline CDR1 is SGHDN and CDR2 FVKESK. This CDR3 is built from 15 residues.

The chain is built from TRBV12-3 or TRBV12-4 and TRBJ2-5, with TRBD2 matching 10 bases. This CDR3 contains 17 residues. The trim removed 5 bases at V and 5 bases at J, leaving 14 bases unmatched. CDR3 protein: CASSPKTGLAPGETQYF. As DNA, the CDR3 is TGTGCCAGCAGTCCCAAAACGGGACTAGCGCCCGGGGAGACCCAGTACTTC.

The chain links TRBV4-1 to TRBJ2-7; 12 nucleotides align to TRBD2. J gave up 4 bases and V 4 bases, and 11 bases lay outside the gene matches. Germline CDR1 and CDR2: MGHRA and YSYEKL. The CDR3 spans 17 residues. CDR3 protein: CASSLRLAGELVYEQYF. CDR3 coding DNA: TGCGCCAGCAGCCTCCGACTAGCGGGAGAGCTCGTTTACGAGCAGTACTTC.

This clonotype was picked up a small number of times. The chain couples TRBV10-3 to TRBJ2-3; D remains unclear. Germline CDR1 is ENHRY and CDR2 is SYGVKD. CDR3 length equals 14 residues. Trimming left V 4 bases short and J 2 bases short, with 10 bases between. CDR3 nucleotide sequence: TGTGCCATCAGTGGGGTCACTACCACAGATACGCAGTATTTT. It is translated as CAISGVTTTDTQYF.

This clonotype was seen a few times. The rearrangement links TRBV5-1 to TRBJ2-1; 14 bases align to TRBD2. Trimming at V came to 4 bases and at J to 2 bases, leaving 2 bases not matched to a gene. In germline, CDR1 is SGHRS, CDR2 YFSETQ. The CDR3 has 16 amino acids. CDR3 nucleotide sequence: TGCGCCAGCAGCAGGGGACTAGCGGGGGCCTACAATGAGCAGTTCTTC. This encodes CASSRGLAGAYNEQFF. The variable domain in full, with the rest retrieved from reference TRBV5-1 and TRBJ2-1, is KAGVTQTPRYLIKTRGQQVTLSCSPISGHRSVSWYQQTPGQGLQFLFEYFSETQRNKGNFPGRFSGRQFSNSRSEMNVSTLELGDSALYLCASSRGLAGAYNEQFFGPGTRLTVL.

This chain's CDR3 is CASSPLGGSINEKLFF. The CDR3 nucleotides are TGTGCCAGCAGCCCACTAGGGGGATCTATTAATGAAAAACTGTTTTTT. This rearrangement joins TRBV5-6 to TRBJ1-4; D is perhaps TRBD1 (6 bases). There are 16 residues in the CDR3. Germline lookup yields CDR1 SGHDT and CDR2 YYEEEE. V dropped 4 bases and J dropped 4 bases, with 17 bases sitting between them.

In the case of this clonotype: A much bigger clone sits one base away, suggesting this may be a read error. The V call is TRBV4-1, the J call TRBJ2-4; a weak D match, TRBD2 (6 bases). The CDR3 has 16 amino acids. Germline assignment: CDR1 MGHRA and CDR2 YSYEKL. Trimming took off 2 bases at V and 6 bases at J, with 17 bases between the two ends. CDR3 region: CASSQLPGSGVNIQYF. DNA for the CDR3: TGCGCCAGCAGCCAACTCCCGGGGTCGGGGGTAAACATTCAGTACTTC.

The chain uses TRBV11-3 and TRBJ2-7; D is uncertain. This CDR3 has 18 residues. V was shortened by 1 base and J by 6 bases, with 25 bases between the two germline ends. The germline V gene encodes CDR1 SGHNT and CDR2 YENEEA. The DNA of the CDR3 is TGTGCCAGCAGCTTAGCCCCGGCTGAGCTGAAGTGTGCTTGCGAGCAGTACTTC. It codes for CASSLAPAELKCACEQYF. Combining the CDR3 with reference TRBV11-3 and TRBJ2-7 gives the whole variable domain EAGVVQSPRYKIIEKKQPVAFWCNPISGHNTLYWYLQNLGQGPELLIRYENEEAVDDSQLPKDRFSAERLKGVDSTLKIQPAELGDSAVYLCASSLAPAELKCACEQYFGPGTRLTVT.

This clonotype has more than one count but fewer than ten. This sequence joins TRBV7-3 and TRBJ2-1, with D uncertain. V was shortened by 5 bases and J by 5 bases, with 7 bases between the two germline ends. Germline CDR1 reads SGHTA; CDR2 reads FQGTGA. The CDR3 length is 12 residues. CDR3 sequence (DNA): TGTGCCAGCAGCCTCATTCACAATGAGCAGTTCTTC. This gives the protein CASSLIHNEQFF.

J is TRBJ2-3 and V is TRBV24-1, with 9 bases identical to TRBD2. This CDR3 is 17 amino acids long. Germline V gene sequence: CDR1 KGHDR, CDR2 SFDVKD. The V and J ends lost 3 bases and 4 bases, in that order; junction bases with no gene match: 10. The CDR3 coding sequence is TGTGCCACCAGTGATGGGAGACTAGCGGAGGGACCAGATACGCAGTATTTT. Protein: CATSDGRLAEGPDTQYF.